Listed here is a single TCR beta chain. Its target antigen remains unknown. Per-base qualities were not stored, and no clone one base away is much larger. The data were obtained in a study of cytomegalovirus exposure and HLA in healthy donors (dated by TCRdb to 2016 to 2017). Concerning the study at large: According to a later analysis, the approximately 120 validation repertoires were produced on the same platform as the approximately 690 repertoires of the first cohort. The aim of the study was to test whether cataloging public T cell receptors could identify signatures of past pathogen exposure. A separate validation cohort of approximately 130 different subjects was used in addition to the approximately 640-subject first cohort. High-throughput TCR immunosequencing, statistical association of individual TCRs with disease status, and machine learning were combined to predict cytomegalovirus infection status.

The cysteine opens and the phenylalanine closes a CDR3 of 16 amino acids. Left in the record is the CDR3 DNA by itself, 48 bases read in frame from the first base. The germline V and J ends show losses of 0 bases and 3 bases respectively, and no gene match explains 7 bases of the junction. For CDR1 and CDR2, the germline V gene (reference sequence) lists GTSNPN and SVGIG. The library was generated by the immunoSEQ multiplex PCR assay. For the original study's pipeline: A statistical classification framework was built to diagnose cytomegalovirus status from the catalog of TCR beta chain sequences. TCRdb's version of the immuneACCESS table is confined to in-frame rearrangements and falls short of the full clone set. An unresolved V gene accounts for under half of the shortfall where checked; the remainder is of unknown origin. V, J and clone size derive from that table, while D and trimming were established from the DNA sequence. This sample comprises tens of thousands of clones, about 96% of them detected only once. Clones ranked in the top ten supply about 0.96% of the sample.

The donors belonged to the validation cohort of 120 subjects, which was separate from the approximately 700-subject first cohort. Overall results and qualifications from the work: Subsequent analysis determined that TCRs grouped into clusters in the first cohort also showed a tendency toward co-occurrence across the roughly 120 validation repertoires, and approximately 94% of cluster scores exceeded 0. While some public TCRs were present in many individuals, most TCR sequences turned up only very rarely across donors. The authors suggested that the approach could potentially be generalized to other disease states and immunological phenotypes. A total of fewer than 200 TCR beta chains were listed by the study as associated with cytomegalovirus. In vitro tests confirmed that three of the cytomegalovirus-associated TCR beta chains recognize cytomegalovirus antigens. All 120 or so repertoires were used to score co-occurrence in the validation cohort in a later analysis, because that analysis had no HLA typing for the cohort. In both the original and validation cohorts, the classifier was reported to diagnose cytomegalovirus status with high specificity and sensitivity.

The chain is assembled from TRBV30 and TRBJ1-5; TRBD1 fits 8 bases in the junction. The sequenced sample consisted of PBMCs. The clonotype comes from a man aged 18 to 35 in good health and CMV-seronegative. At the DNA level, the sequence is TGTGCCTGGAGTGTAAGGACAGGGAGCAACAATCAGCCCCAGCATTTT. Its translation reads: CAWSVRTGSNNQPQHF. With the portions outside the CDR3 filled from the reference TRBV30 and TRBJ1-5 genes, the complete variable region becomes SQTIHQWPATLVQPVGSPLSLECTVEGTSNPNLYWYRQAAGRGLQLLFYSVGIGQISSEVPQNLSASRPQDRQFILSSKKLLLSDSGFYLCAWSVRTGSNNQPQHFGDGTRLSIL.